These 8 T cell receptor beta chains were all obtained from the same sample, sequenced in a study of identical twins. TCRdb reanalysed the 5' RACE reads using MiXCR and keeps one entry per CDR3 protein. The sample shows 450,000 to 500,000 distinct CDR3 sequences, 14% of them seen only once. In addition, the sample was reused for a study of yellow fever vaccine responses in identical twins.

Material: CD4+ T cells sorted from blood. The receptor set was obtained from a woman in her late teens or twenties in good health.

The rearrangement uses TRBV15 and TRBJ2-7; 8 bases align to TRBD1. The CDR3 extends over 16 amino acids. The V gene end was trimmed by 1 base and the J gene end by 5 bases; junction bases not matched to a gene: 10. Germline assignment: CDR1 LNHNV and CDR2 YYDKDF (reference sequence). CDR3 sequence: CATSRVLGQGSHEQYF. In DNA form, the CDR3 reads TGTGCCACCAGCAGAGTCTTAGGACAGGGATCCCACGAGCAGTACTTC.

This chain joins TRBV6-1 and TRBJ2-5; D might be TRBD2 (6 bases). The CDR3 contains 16 residues. Germline CDR1 and CDR2: MNHNS and SASEGT. V was trimmed by 10 bases and J by 3 bases, leaving 24 bases between them. CDR3 nucleotide sequence: TGTGCCACAAGCAGGGTATCCGGGGGAATAAAAGAGACCCAGTACTTC. This translates into CATSRVSGGIKETQYF.

The chain recombines TRBV30 with TRBJ2-2; 12 bases are shared with TRBD2. The junction had 3 bases not matched to a gene; V was cut back by 3 bases and J by 1 base. Germline V gives CDR1 GTSNPN, CDR2 SVGIG (reference sequence). This CDR3 is 16 amino acids long. CDR3 sequence: CAWSELAGGNTGELFF. CDR3 DNA: TGTGCCTGGAGCGAACTAGCGGGAGGGAACACCGGGGAGCTGTTTTTT. Full variable domain (remainder filled in from reference TRBV30 and TRBJ2-2): SQTIHQWPATLVQPVGSPLSLECTVEGTSNPNLYWYRQAAGRGLQLLFYSVGIGQISSEVPQNLSASRPQDRQFILSSKKLLLSDSGFYLCAWSELAGGNTGELFFGEGSRLTVL.

J is TRBJ2-5 and V is TRBV20-1; 7 nucleotides match TRBD2. The CDR3 has 12 amino acids. With 6 bases clipped from V and 4 bases from J, the junction kept 5 bases outside the gene matches. Germline V lookup: CDR1 DFQATT, CDR2 SNEGSKA (reference sequence). The CDR3 protein is CSAAGTTETQYF. CDR3 nucleotide sequence: TGCAGTGCAGCGGGGACCACAGAGACCCAGTACTTC.

V and J are TRBV29-1 and TRBJ2-1; D is ambiguous. Germline V gives CDR1 SQVTM, CDR2 ANQGSEA. The length of the CDR3 is 13 residues. V shed 6 bases and J shed 8 bases, with 17 bases lying between them. The CDR3: CSVRGPAQDEQFF. The CDR3, as DNA: TGCAGCGTGAGAGGACCGGCCCAGGATGAGCAGTTCTTC.

This clonotype was picked up a small number of times. The J gene is TRBJ1-2, the V gene TRBV20-1; TRBD1 agrees at 9 bases. After removal of 3 bases from V and 2 bases from J, the junction contained 4 bases not matched to a gene. Per the germline V gene, CDR1 is DFQATT and CDR2 is SNEGSKA (reference sequence). The CDR3 length is 14 residues. CDR3 loop: CSARGDRDNYGYTF. The CDR3 DNA reads TGCAGTGCTAGGGGGGACAGGGACAACTATGGCTACACCTTC.

The sample holds a few counts of this clonotype. The chain couples TRBV7-2 to TRBJ2-1; a weak D match, TRBD2 (5 bases). The CDR3 runs to 16 residues. V was trimmed by 2 bases and J by 7 bases, leaving 18 bases between them. CDR1 and CDR2 from the germline V gene are SGHTA and FQGNSA. CDR3 coding DNA: TGTGCCAGCAGCTTATCCGCGGGCGGGCTGGGGAATGAGCAGTTCTTC. The encoded protein is CASSLSAGGLGNEQFF.

This clonotype appeared many times. J is TRBJ2-1 and V is TRBV11-2; D is undetermined. Germline CDR1 SGHAT, CDR2 FQNNGV. Trimming pared 4 bases from V and 4 bases from J, leaving 5 bases between. This CDR3 region has 12 residues. CDR3 DNA sequence: TGTGCCAGCAGCTCAGTATACAATGAGCAGTTCTTC. Its protein product is CASSSVYNEQFF.